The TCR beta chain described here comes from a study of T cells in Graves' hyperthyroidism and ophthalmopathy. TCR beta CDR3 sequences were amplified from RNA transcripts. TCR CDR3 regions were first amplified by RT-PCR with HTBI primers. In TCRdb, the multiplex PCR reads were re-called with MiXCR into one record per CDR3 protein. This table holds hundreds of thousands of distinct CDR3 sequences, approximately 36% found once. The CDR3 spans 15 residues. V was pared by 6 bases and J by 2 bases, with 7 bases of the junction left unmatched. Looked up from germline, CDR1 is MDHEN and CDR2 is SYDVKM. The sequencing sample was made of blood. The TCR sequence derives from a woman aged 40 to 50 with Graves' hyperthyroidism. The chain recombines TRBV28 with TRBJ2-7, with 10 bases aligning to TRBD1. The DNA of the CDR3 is TGTGCCAGCAGAGATTCCGGGACAGGGGCCTACGAGCAGTACTTC. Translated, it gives CASRDSGTGAYEQYF.